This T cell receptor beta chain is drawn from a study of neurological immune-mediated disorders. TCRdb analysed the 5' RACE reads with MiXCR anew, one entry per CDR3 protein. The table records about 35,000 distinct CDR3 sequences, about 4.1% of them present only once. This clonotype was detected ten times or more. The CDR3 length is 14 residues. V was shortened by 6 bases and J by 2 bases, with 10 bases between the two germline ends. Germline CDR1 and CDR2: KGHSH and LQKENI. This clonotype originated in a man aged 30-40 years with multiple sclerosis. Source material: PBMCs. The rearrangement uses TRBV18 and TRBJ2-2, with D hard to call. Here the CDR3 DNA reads TGTGCCAGCTCCCGTGAAATTAACACCGGGGAGCTGTTTTTT. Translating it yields CASSREINTGELFF.